This TCR beta chain was sequenced for a study of PD-1 blockade in classical Hodgkin lymphoma. Study-wide points: Reports indicated that newly diagnosed patients had lower baseline TCR diversity than healthy donors did.

Repertoires were generated with immunoSEQ multiplex PCR, while TCRdb's copy carries only in-frame clones and drops some. Of roughly 30,000 clones in the sample, around 89% were seen once. Time point specified: newly diagnosed, previously untreated cHL patient sample. Out of thawed PBMCs, magnetic negative selection purified CD4+ T cells. Newly diagnosed classical Hodgkin lymphoma PBMCs, still untreated, provided the comparison samples. This CDR3 comprises 15 residues. The germline CDR1 and CDR2 sequences are MGHRA and YSYEKL. The V and J ends lost 0 bases and 5 bases respectively, with 13 bases between them. Concerning this clone itself: Its antigen is not known.

This clonotype was sampled from a human donor with classical Hodgkin lymphoma. V and J are TRBV4-1 and TRBJ1-2; D remains ambiguous. Sequenced: CD4+ T cells from blood. The CDR3 DNA reads TGCGCCAGCAGCCAAGACGTGGGTCAGCATTATGGCTACACCTTC. It specifies CASSQDVGQHYGYTF.